The 2 T cell receptor beta chains below were found in one sample sequenced in a study of graft-versus-host responses after intestinal transplantation. Assay: immunoSEQ multiplex PCR; the TCRdb copy retains only in-frame clones and omits some. This repertoire shows around 110,000 clones, about nine tenths found once; its top ten account for 0.18%. Which antigens these TCRs recognize remains unknown. The sample consisted of unstimulated CD4+ T cells sorted from spleen or lymph node cells, taken before intestinal transplant. Every receptor here comes from a human donor who received an intestinal transplant.

This chain connects TRBV7-2 to TRBJ1-2; TRBD1 is a possible D gene (5 bases). With 2 bases removed from V and 4 bases from J, the gap between germline ends came to 14 bases. The V gene's germline CDR1 is SGHTA and CDR2 FQGNSA. This CDR3 is built from 15 residues. CDR3 DNA sequence: TGTGCCAGCAGCTTACAGGGTGGCGATTTCTATGGCTACACCTTC. Protein product: CASSLQGGDFYGYTF.

This clone was recorded a few times. This chain joins TRBV2 and TRBJ2-7; 8 bases are a match to TRBD2. The length of the CDR3 is 14 residues. Trimming removed 6 bases from V and 7 bases from J; junction bases left unmatched: 11. Germline V CDR1 and CDR2: SNHLY, FYNNEI. The CDR3 protein is CASRPRLATGEQYF. The CDR3 DNA reads as TGTGCCAGCAGACCCCGACTAGCGACTGGGGAGCAGTACTTC.